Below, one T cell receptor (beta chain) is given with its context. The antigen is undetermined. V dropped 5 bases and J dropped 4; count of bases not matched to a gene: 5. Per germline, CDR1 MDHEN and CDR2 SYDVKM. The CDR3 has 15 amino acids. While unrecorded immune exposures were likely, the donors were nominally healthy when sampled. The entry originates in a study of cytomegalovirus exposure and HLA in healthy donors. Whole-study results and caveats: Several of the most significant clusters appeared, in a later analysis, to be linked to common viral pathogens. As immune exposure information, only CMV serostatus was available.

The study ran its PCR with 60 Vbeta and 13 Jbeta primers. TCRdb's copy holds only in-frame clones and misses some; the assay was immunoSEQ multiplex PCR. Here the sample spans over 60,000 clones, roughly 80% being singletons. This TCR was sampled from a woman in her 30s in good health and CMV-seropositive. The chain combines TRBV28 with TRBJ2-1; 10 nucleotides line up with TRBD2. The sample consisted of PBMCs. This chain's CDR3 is CASSPRTSGYNEQFF. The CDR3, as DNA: TGTGCCAGCAGTCCGCGGACTAGCGGTTACAATGAGCAGTTCTTC. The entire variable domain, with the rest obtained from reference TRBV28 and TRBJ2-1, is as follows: DVKVTQSSRYLVKRTGEKVFLECVQDMDHENMFWYRQDPGLGLRLIYFSYDVKMKEKGDIPEGYSVSREKKERFSLILESASTNQTSMYLCASSPRTSGYNEQFFGPGTRLTVL.